This T cell receptor beta chain came from a study of blood T cell repertoires in COVID-19. Across the study: PBMCs, B-cell-depleted T cells, or T cells were the source of the cDNA or gDNA that made up the material.

TCRdb's table, derived via immunoSEQ multiplex PCR, lists solely in-frame clones and lacks some. The sample comprises about 300,000 clones, 87% of which are singletons, and about 6% rests with the top ten. CDR1 is MDHEN, CDR2 SYDVKM, per germline. Trimming took 8 bases from V and 3 from J, leaving 14 bases between them. This CDR3 is 14 amino acids long. Input material: PBMCs or T cells enriched from blood (not recorded which). The TCR was taken from a woman in her 30s who had recovered from COVID-19. The gene calls are TRBV28 and TRBJ1-5; D may be TRBD1 (6 bases). CDR3 in amino acids: CASASGGFNQPQHF. The CDR3 DNA is TGTGCCAGCGCCTCGGGGGGCTTCAATCAGCCCCAGCATTTT. Full variable domain (outside the CDR3, taken from reference TRBV28 and TRBJ1-5): DVKVTQSSRYLVKRTGEKVFLECVQDMDHENMFWYRQDPGLGLRLIYFSYDVKMKEKGDIPEGYSVSREKKERFSLILESASTNQTSMYLCASASGGFNQPQHFGDGTRLSIL.